A single sample gave rise to the 25 T cell receptor beta chains below, sequenced in a study of spatial heterogeneity in lung cancer (dated by TCRdb to between 2017 and 2020). The time point label on this specimen signifies: sample taken at primary tumor resection. Whole RNA extracted from tumor and nontumor lung tissue, or from cryopreserved PBMC samples, was used for TCR sequencing without cell sorting. Library construction relied on 5' RACE. The data were produced on a NextSeq 500. TCRdb itself trimmed the public reads at Q25 with fastp, ran MiXCR and retained productive beta chains. CDR3 protein duplicates are merged, each entry listing the most common genes and DNA. Here the sample has about 50,000 distinct CDR3 sequences; less than 9% occur a single time. Of the sample, about 12% is held by the ten largest clones. The sequenced sample was PBMCs, obtained at surgery. The receptors were sampled from a female donor with early-stage non-small cell lung cancer.

This clonotype was found a few times. The chain uses TRBV7-9 and TRBJ2-7; D is ambiguous. Between the trimmed V and J ends, which lost 2 bases and 4 bases, there was a span of 3 bases. CDR3 length: 11 residues. Germline V gene sequence: CDR1 SEHNR, CDR2 FQNEAQ (reference sequence). The CDR3 here is CASSLNYEQYF. In DNA, the CDR3 is TGTGCCAGCAGCTTAAATTACGAGCAGTACTTC.

The chain uses TRBV5-8 and TRBJ1-5, with D perhaps TRBD1 (6 bases). Per germline, CDR1 SGHTS and CDR2 YDEGEE. Trimming stripped 2 bases from V and 6 bases from J, with 9 bases between. The CDR3 extends over 13 amino acids. This chain's CDR3 is CASSFGGLQPQHF. Here the CDR3 DNA reads TGTGCCAGCAGCTTCGGGGGGCTTCAGCCCCAGCATTTT.

This clonotype was detected many times. This chain connects TRBV4-1 to TRBJ2-7, with 9 bases matching TRBD1. V dropped 3 bases and J dropped 4; count of bases not matched to a gene: 4. The CDR3 totals 14 residues. CDR1 MGHRA and CDR2 YSYEKL come from the germline V gene. The CDR3 protein is CASSQAGQGYEQYF. Written as DNA, the CDR3 is TGCGCCAGCAGCCAGGCGGGACAGGGATACGAGCAGTACTTC.

This clonotype was recorded many times. This sequence joins TRBV19 and TRBJ1-2; 11 bases are shared with TRBD1. From germline, CDR1 is LNHDA and CDR2 SQIVND (reference sequence). J was trimmed by 0 bases and V by 8 bases; bases with no gene match: 8. This CDR3 region has 16 residues. CDR3 nucleotides: TGTGCCAGTTCTCCCGGGACAGGGGGGTCTAACTATGGCTACACCTTC. Protein: CASSPGTGGSNYGYTF. The full variable domain, in which reference TRBV19 and TRBJ1-2 provide the parts outside the CDR3, is DGGITQSPKYLFRKEGQNVTLSCEQNLNHDAMYWYRQDPGQGLRLIYYSQIVNDFQKGDIAEGYSVSREKKESFPLTVTSAQKNPTAFYLCASSPGTGGSNYGYTFGSGTRLTVV.

The rearrangement uses TRBV6-5 and TRBJ2-5; 8 bases match TRBD2. J lost 7 bases, V lost 0 bases, and 16 bases had no gene match. Germline V gene data show CDR1 as MNHEY and CDR2 as SVGAGI. This CDR3 has 18 residues. The CDR3 nucleotides are TGTGCCAGCAGTTACTCGAGGGTTTCTAGCGGGTCCGGGTGGACCCAGTACTTC. Amino acids: CASSYSRVSSGSGWTQYF.

This clonotype was observed many times. J is TRBJ2-4 and V is TRBV30, with TRBD2 matching over 10 bases. In germline, CDR1 is GTSNPN, CDR2 SVGIG (reference sequence). The V gene end was trimmed by 2 bases and the J gene end by 2 bases; junction bases not matched to a gene: 3. The CDR3 runs to 15 residues. The DNA for the CDR3 is TGTGCCTGGAGTCTAGCGGGGGCCCCCAAAAACATTCAGTACTTC. Protein sequence: CAWSLAGAPKNIQYF.

The rearrangement links TRBV11-2 to TRBJ2-1; 10 nucleotides agree with TRBD1. This CDR3 has 16 residues. Trimming at V came to 1 base and at J to 4 bases, leaving 4 bases not matched to a gene. The germline CDR1 and CDR2 sequences are SGHAT and FQNNGV. The DNA for the CDR3 is TGTGCCAGCAGCTTAGCATTGGGACAGGGGTACAATGAGCAGTTCTTC. Translating it yields CASSLALGQGYNEQFF.

This clonotype was found many times. Written as DNA, the CDR3 is TGCAGTGCTCTAAAAATCATCACAGATACGCAGTATTTT. Its protein is CSALKIITDTQYF. This chain uses TRBV20-1 with TRBJ2-3; D not certain. CDR1 and CDR2 (germline): DFQATT, SNEGSKA (reference sequence). The CDR3 is 13 amino acids. V was shortened by 5 bases and J by 2 bases, with 11 bases between the two germline ends.

This clonotype appeared many times. This rearrangement joins TRBV7-2 to TRBJ2-3; the D call may be TRBD1 or TRBD2 (5 bases each). Germline CDR1 reads SGHTA; CDR2 reads FQGNSA. The V end lost 1 base, the J end lost 5 bases, and 10 bases lay between the germline ends. This CDR3 is built from 14 residues. The CDR3: CASSLGGGLDTQYF. CDR3 in DNA: TGTGCCAGCAGCTTAGGTGGGGGTTTAGATACGCAGTATTTT.

The sample holds many counts of this clonotype. The V call is TRBV7-2, the J call TRBJ2-3, with a possible D match to TRBD2 (5 bases). Germline-derived CDR1 and CDR2 are SGHTA and FQGNSA. With 5 bases removed from V and 1 base from J, the gap between germline ends came to 16 bases. The CDR3 extends over 16 amino acids. In nucleotides, the CDR3 is TGTGCCAGCAGCCCCATGGCTAGCTTCGGCACAGATACGCAGTATTTT. Residues: CASSPMASFGTDTQYF. The full variable domain, with the rest looked up from reference TRBV7-2 and TRBJ2-3, is GAGVSQSPSNKVTEKGKDVELRCDPISGHTALYWYRQSLGQGLEFLIYFQGNSAPDKSGLPSDRFSAERTGGSVSTLTIQRTQQEDSAVYLCASSPMASFGTDTQYFGPGTRLTVL.

The chain recombines TRBV12-3 or TRBV12-4 with TRBJ2-1, with 8 nucleotides matching TRBD2. Unmatched junction bases numbered 9, after V lost 5 bases and J lost 9 bases. The CDR3 consists of 14 residues. CDR3 nucleotide sequence: TGTGCCAGCAGTCCCGGGGGGGTGATCGTTGAGCAGTTCTTC. Residues: CASSPGGVIVEQFF.

This rearrangement joins TRBV20-1 to TRBJ2-1; D gene uncertain. Germline values: CDR1 DFQATT, CDR2 SNEGSKA (reference sequence). Trimming shortened V by 7 bases and J by 3 bases, and 7 bases separated the two germline ends. The CDR3 runs to 11 residues. CDR3 sequence (DNA): TGCAGTGGAAGAGGCTACAATGAGCAGTTCTTC. Translating it yields CSGRGYNEQFF.

This clonotype occurred a few times. The chain recombines TRBV11-3 with TRBJ2-1; no reliable D call. The germline V and J ends were trimmed by 1 base and 10 bases, with 8 bases remaining between them. CDR3 size: 12 residues. CDR1 is SGHNT and CDR2 is YENEEA in the germline V gene. CDR3 bases: TGTGCCAGCAGCTTAGGACGAAGCGAGCAGTTCTTC. Residues: CASSLGRSEQFF.

This clonotype came up once. This could be a read error, since a much larger clone is one nucleotide away. In this CDR3 the conserved last residue, phenylalanine or tryptophan, is missing, so a read error is likely. The V gene is TRBV9, the J gene TRBJ2-1; TRBD1 is a possible D gene (5 bases). Trimming took 0 bases from V and 8 from J, leaving 6 bases between them. CDR1 is SGDLS and CDR2 is YYNGEE in the germline V gene. The CDR3 loop spans 12 amino acids. CDR3: CASSVGGDEQFS. CDR3 in DNA: TGTGCCAGCAGCGTAGGGGGCGATGAGCAGTTCTCC.

Ten or more counts support this clonotype. The rearrangement joins TRBV6-5 to TRBJ2-5; possible D gene TRBD1, 5 bases. The CDR3 contains 15 residues. Per the germline V gene, CDR1 is MNHEY and CDR2 is SVGAGI. The V gene lost 2 bases and the J gene lost 4 bases, with 14 bases spanning the gap. The DNA for the CDR3 is TGTGCCAGCAGTTACGTGATGCAGGGTACAGAGACCCAGTACTTC. Translation: CASSYVMQGTETQYF.

This clonotype occurred many times. The chain has TRBV11-2 and TRBJ1-3; possible D gene TRBD1, 5 bases. CDR1 is SGHAT and CDR2 is FQNNGV in the germline V gene. This CDR3 contains 17 residues. The ends were cut back, 4 bases at V and 0 bases at J, with 16 bases in the middle. The CDR3 DNA is TGTGCCAGCAGCTGGGACCGGGTCCCGAGCTCTGGAAACACCATATATTTT. Translating gives CASSWDRVPSSGNTIYF. The full variable domain, completed using reference TRBV11-2 and TRBJ1-3, is EAGVAQSPRYKIIEKRQSVAFWCNPISGHATLYWYQQILGQGPKLLIQFQNNGVVDDSQLPKDRFSAERLKGVDSTLKIQPAKLEDSAVYLCASSWDRVPSSGNTIYFGEGSWLTVV.

The chain links TRBV19 to TRBJ2-7; 8 bases are a match to TRBD1. This CDR3 region has 14 residues. Losses at the gene ends were 3 bases for V and 6 bases for J; bases not matched to a gene: 7. Germline V lookup: CDR1 LNHDA, CDR2 SQIVND (reference sequence). CDR3 nucleotide sequence: TGTGCCAGTAGTATCTTGACAGGGGACACCGAGCAGTACTTC. Encoded protein: CASSILTGDTEQYF.

This clonotype was found many times. J is TRBJ2-7 and V is TRBV27; D remains ambiguous. Germline V CDR1 and CDR2: MNHEY, SMNVEV (reference sequence). CDR3 size: 13 residues. V lost 3 bases and J 1 base, leaving 7 bases between the germline ends. CDR3 in DNA: TGTGCCAGCAGTTTTCGTTCTTCCTACGAGCAGTACTTC. Translated: CASSFRSSYEQYF.

The chain combines TRBV20-1 with TRBJ2-1, with D possibly matching TRBD2 (5 bases). The germline gives CDR1 DFQATT, CDR2 SNEGSKA (reference sequence). The ends were cut back, 5 bases at V and 9 bases at J, with 11 bases in the middle. The CDR3 is 11 amino acids. The CDR3 DNA sequence: TGCAGTGCTGCGGCCGAGGGTGAGCAGTTCTTC. Encoded protein: CSAAAEGEQFF.

This clonotype was picked up many times. The genes are TRBV20-1 and TRBJ2-7; 11 bases map to TRBD2. Per germline, CDR1 DFQATT and CDR2 SNEGSKA (reference sequence). This CDR3 comprises 15 residues. Trimming at V came to 4 bases and at J to 3 bases, leaving 8 bases not matched to a gene. The CDR3 bases are TGCAGTGCTATTAAGGGGACTAGCGGTGTCTACGAGCAGTACTTC. It specifies CSAIKGTSGVYEQYF.

J is TRBJ2-1 and V is TRBV6-2 or TRBV6-3, with 10 bases lining up with TRBD1. CDR3 length: 17 amino acids. Germline CDR1 reads MNHEY; CDR2 reads SVGEGT. V gave up 7 bases and J gave up 4 bases; unmatched junction bases: 13. The CDR3 spells CASIPIGTGDLYNEQFF. CDR3 coding DNA: TGTGCCAGCATTCCAATCGGGACAGGGGATTTATACAATGAGCAGTTCTTC.

This clonotype was seen many times. This chain links TRBV5-4 with TRBJ2-5; D is unresolved. Germline CDR1 is SGHNT and CDR2 is YYREEE (reference sequence). The CDR3 contains 13 residues. V was clipped by 0 bases and J by 2 bases, with 5 bases between them. CDR3: CASSLVQQETQYF. CDR3 coding DNA: TGTGCCAGCAGCTTGGTACAGCAAGAGACCCAGTACTTC. Full variable domain (remainder filled in from reference TRBV5-4 and TRBJ2-5): ETGVTQSPTHLIKTRGQQVTLRCSSQSGHNTVSWYQQALGQGPQFIFQYYREEENGRGNFPPRFSGLQFPNYSSELNVNALELDDSALYLCASSLVQQETQYFGPGTRLLVL.

Many counts were recorded for this clonotype. The DNA of the CDR3 is TGCAGTGCTAGGGGCCTAGGAGCGAGCGAGACCCAGTACTTC. It is translated as CSARGLGASETQYF. The chain combines TRBV20-1 with TRBJ2-5; D is uncertain. CDR1 is DFQATT, CDR2 SNEGSKA, per germline (reference sequence). V shed 3 bases and J shed 5 bases, with 16 bases lying between them. The CDR3 totals 14 residues.

Many counts were recorded for this clonotype. The chain employs TRBV10-3 and TRBJ2-5; TRBD2 is a possible D gene (6 bases). There are 16 residues in the CDR3. V was pared by 0 bases and J by 2 bases, with 13 bases between. CDR1 is ENHRY, CDR2 SYGVKD, per germline. The CDR3 nucleotides are TGTGCCATCAGTGAGTCTCGGGGGAGATCTCAAGAGACCCAGTACTTC. It translates to CAISESRGRSQETQYF.

This clonotype was seen ten or more times. The CDR3 DNA is TGTGCCTGGAGTCCTGGGTGGGGGCAGGAGACCCAGTACTTC. Translation: CAWSPGWGQETQYF. The chain employs TRBV30 and TRBJ2-5; D may be TRBD1 (6 bases). V lost 2 bases and J lost 5, with 15 bases in between. Germline CDR1 reads GTSNPN; CDR2 reads SVGIG (reference sequence). The CDR3 has 14 amino acids.